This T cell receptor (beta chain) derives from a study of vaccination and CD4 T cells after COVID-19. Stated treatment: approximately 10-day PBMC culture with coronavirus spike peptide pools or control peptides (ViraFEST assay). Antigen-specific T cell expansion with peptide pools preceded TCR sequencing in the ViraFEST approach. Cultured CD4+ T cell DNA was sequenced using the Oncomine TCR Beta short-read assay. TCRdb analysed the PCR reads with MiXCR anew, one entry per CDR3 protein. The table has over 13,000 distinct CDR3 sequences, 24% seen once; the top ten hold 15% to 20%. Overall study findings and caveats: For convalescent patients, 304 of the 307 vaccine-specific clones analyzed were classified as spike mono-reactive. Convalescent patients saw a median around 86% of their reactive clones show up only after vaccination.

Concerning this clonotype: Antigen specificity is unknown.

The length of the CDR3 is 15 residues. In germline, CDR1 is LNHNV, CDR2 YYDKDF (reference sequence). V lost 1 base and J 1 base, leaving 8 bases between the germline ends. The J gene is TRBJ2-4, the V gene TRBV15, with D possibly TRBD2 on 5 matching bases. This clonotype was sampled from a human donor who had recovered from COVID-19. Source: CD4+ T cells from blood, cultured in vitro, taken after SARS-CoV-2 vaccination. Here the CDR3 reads CATSRGGGAKNIQYF. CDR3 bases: TGTGCCACCAGCAGAGGAGGAGGCGCCAAAAACATTCAGTACTTC.